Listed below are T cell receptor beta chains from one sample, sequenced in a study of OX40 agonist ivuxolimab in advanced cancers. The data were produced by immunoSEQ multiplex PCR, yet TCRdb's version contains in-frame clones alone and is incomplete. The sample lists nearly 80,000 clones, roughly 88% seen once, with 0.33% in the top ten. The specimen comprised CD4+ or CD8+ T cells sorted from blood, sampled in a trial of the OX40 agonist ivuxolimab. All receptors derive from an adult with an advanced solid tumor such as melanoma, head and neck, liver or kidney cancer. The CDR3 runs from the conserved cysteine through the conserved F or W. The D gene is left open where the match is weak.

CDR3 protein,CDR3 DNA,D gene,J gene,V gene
CASSYSRTRYGYTF,TGTGCCAGCAGTTACTCGAGGACACGTTATGGCTACACCTTC,NA,TRBJ1-2,TRBV6-5
CSVEDRGGGTEAFF,TGCAGCGTTGAAGATCGGGGGGGGGGCACTGAAGCTTTCTTT,NA,TRBJ1-1,TRBV29-1
CATLQTGTEAFF,TGTGCCACTCTCCAGACGGGTACTGAAGCTTTCTTT,NA,TRBJ1-1,TRBV15
CASKTGGGETQYF,TGTGCCAGCAAGACAGGGGGTGGGGAGACCCAGTACTTC,TRBD1,TRBJ2-5,TRBV27
CASSYQPGSRAFF,TGTGCCAGCAGTTACCAGCCCGGGTCGCGTGCTTTCTTT,NA,TRBJ1-1,TRBV6-6
CSVASGETDTQYF,TGCAGCGTTGCTAGCGGGGAAACAGATACGCAGTATTTT,TRBD2,TRBJ2-3,TRBV29-1
CASSLTWDQETQYF,TGTGCCAGCAGCTTAACGTGGGATCAAGAGACCCAGTACTTC,NA,TRBJ2-5,TRBV7-3
CASSVGLGQETQYF,TGTGCCAGCAGCGTAGGCTTAGGCCAAGAGACCCAGTACTTC,NA,TRBJ2-5,TRBV9
CASSQTGTGKETQYF,TGCGCCAGCAGCCAAACCGGGACAGGGAAAGAGACCCAGTACTTC,TRBD1,TRBJ2-5,TRBV4-1
CASSPDRVTYEQYF,TGTGCCAGCAGCCCCGACAGGGTAACCTACGAGCAGTACTTC,TRBD1,TRBJ2-7,TRBV6-5